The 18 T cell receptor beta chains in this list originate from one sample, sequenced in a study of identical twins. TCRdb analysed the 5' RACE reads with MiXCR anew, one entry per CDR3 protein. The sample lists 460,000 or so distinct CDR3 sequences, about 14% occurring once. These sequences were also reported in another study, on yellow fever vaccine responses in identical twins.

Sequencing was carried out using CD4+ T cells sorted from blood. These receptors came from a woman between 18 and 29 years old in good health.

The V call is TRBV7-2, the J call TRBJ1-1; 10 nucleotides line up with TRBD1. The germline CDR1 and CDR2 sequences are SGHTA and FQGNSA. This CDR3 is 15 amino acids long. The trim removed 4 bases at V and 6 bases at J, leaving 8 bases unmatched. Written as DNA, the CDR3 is TGTGCCAGCAGCTCAGAGACAGGGGGCTCGGCTGAAGCTTTCTTT. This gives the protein CASSSETGGSAEAFF.

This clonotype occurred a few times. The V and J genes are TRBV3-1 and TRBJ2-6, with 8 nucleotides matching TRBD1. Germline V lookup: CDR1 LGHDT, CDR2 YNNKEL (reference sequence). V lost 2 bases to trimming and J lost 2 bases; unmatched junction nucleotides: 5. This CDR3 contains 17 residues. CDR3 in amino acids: CASSQTDRGPGANVLTF. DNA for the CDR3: TGTGCCAGCAGCCAAACTGACAGGGGCCCTGGGGCCAACGTCCTGACTTTC.

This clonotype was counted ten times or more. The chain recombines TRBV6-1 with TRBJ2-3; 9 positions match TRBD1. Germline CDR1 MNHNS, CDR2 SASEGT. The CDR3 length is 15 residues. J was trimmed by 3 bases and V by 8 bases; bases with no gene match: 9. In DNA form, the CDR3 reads TGTGCCAGCTCAGACAGGGGGAGATCGACAGATACGCAGTATTTT. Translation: CASSDRGRSTDTQYF.

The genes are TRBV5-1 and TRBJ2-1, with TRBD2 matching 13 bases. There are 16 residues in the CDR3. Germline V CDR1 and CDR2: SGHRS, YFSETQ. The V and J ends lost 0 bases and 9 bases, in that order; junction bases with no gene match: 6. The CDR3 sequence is CASSLELAGGPSEQFF. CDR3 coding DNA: TGCGCCAGCAGCTTGGAACTAGCGGGAGGGCCGAGTGAGCAGTTCTTC.

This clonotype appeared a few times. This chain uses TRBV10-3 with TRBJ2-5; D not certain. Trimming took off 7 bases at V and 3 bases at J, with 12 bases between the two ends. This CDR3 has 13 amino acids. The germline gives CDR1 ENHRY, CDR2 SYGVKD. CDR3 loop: CAIIQVSEETQYF. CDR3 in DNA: TGTGCCATCATTCAGGTTTCGGAAGAGACCCAGTACTTC.

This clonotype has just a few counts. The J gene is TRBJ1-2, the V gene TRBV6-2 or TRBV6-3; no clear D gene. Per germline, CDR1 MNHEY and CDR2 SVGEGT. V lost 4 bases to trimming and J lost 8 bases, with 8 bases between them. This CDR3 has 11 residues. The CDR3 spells CASSSRLGYTF. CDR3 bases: TGTGCCAGCAGTTCCCGGTTGGGCTACACCTTC.

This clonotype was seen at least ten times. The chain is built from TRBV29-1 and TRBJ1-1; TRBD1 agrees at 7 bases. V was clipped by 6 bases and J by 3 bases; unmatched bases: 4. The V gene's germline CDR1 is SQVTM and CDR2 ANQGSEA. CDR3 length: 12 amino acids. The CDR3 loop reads CSVPGQYTEAFF. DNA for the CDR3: TGCAGCGTGCCGGGACAGTACACTGAAGCTTTCTTT. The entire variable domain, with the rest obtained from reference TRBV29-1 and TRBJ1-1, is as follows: SAVISQKPSRDICQRGTSLTIQCQVDSQVTMMFWYRQQPGQSLTLIATANQGSEATYESGFVIDKFPISRPNLTFSTLTVSNMSPEDSSIYLCSVPGQYTEAFFGQGTRLTVV.

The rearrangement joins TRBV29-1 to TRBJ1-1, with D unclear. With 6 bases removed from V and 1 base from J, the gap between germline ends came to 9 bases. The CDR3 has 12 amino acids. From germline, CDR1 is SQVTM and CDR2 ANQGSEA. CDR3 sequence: CSVVSKNTEAFF. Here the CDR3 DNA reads TGCAGCGTCGTGAGCAAGAACACTGAAGCTTTCTTT.

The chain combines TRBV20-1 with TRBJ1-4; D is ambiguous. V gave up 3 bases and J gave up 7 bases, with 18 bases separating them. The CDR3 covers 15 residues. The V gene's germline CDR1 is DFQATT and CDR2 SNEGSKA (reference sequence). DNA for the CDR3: TGCAGTGCTAGGGACCCGGGAACATCGAGTGAAAAACTGTTTTTT. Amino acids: CSARDPGTSSEKLFF.

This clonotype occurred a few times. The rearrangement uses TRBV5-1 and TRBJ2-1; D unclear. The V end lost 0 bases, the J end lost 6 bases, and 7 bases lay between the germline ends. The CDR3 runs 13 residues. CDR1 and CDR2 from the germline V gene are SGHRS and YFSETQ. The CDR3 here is CASSLGNVNEQFF. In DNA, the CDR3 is TGCGCCAGCAGCTTGGGAAACGTCAATGAGCAGTTCTTC.

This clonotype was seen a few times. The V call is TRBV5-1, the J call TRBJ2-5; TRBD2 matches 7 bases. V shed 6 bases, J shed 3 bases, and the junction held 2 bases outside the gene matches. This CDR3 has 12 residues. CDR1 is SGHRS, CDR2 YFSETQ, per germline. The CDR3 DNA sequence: TGCGCCAGCACCCGGGGGGAAGAGACCCAGTACTTC. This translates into CASTRGEETQYF.

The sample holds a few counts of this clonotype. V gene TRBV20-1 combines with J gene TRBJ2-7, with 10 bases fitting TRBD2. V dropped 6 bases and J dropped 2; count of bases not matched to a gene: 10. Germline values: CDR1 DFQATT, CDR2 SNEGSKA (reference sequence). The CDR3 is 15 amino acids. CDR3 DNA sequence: TGCAGTGCCAGTATTAGCGGGGGGCCGACCTACGAGCAGTACTTC. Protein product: CSASISGGPTYEQYF.

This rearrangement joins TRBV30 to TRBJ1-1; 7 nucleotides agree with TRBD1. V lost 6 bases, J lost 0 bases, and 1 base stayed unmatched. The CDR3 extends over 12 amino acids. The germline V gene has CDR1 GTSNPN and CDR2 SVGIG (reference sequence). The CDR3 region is CACDRVNTEAFF. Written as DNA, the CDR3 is TGTGCCTGTGACAGGGTGAACACTGAAGCTTTCTTT.

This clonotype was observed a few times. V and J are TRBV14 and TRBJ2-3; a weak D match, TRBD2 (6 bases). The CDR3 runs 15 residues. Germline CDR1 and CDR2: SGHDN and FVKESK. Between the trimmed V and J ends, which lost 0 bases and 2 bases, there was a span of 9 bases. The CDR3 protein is CASSQDWRDTDTQYF. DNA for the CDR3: TGTGCCAGCAGCCAAGATTGGAGGGACACAGATACGCAGTATTTT.

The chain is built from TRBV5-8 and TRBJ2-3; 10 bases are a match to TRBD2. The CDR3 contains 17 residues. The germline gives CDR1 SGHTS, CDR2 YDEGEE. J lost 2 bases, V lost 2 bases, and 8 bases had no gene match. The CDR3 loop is CASSLGDSGGFTDTQYF. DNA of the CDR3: TGTGCCAGCAGCTTAGGAGATAGCGGGGGGTTCACAGATACGCAGTATTTT.

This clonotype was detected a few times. The CDR3, as DNA: TGCGCCAGCAGCTTGGACGTGAATACGCAGTATTTT. Encoded protein: CASSLDVNTQYF. V usage is TRBV5-1 and J usage is TRBJ2-3; no definite D call. V lost 0 bases and J lost 7, with 6 bases in between. The V gene's germline CDR1 is SGHRS and CDR2 YFSETQ. The CDR3 length is 12 residues.

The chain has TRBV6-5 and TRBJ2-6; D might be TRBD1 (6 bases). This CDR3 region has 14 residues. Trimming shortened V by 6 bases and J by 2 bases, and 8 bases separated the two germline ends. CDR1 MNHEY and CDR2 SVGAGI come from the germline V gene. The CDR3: CASRYRAGANVLTF. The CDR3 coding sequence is TGTGCCAGCAGGTACAGGGCTGGGGCCAACGTCCTGACTTTC.

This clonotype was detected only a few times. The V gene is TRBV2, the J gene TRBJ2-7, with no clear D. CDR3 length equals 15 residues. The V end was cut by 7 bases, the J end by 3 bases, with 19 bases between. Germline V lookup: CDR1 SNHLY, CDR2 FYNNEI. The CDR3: CASTLAFGPGYEQYF. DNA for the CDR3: TGTGCCAGCACCCTGGCGTTTGGACCCGGCTACGAGCAGTACTTC.